This TCR beta chain was retrieved from a study of cytotoxic CD8 clonotypes in ibrutinib-treated CLL. Study background: Partial responses numbered roughly 25 and complete responses 2; after a median about 68 months, about 15 stayed remitted and approximately 12 progressed. The samples contained approximately 280,000 productive templates on average. They also contained an average of about 100,000 productive rearrangements.

The CDR3 extends over 15 amino acids. Germline V lookup: CDR1 MGHRA, CDR2 YSYEKL. The V segment lost 1 base and the J segment 5 bases; nucleotides outside the gene matches: 7. Produced via immunoSEQ multiplex PCR; TCRdb's table is partial and in-frame only. The table shows roughly 330,000 clones, with about 64% occurring only once. Whole-study results and caveats: Starting clonality was above that of age-matched healthy donors and tracked circulating CD8+ T-cell counts.

This clone appeared a few times. Its antigen is as yet unknown. TCR beta libraries used roughly 2 micrograms of DNA from cryopreserved PBMCs. The genes are TRBV4-1 and TRBJ2-7; 8 nucleotides agree with TRBD1. This sample comprised PBMCs, obtained after 36 months of ibrutinib treatment. The sequence was collected from a human donor with chronic lymphocytic leukemia. Here the CDR3 DNA reads TGCGCCAGCAGCCAAGTGTGGACAGGGAGCGACGAGCAGTACTTC. Translating it yields CASSQVWTGSDEQYF.